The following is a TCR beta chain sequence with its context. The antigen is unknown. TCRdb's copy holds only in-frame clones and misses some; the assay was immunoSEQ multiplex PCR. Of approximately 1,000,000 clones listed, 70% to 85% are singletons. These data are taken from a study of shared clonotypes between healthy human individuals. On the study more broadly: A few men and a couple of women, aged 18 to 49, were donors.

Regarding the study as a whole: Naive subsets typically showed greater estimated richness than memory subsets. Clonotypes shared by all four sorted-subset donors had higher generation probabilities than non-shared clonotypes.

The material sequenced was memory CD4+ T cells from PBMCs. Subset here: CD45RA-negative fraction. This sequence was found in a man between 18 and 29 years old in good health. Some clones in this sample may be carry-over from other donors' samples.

CDR3 sequence reads: CASKGQGFYGYTF. For the CDR3, the DNA is TGTGCCAGCAAAGGACAGGGATTTTATGGCTACACCTTC. The J gene is TRBJ1-2, the V gene TRBV6-1, with 8 bases lining up with TRBD1. The V gene's germline CDR1 is MNHNS and CDR2 SASEGT. The J segment lost 5 bases and the V segment lost 7 bases, leaving 6 bases of the junction unmatched. This CDR3 is built from 13 residues.